One and the same sample provided the 11 T cell receptor beta chains below, sequenced in a study of blood T cell repertoires in COVID-19. TCRdb's copy holds only in-frame clones and misses some; the assay was immunoSEQ multiplex PCR. This sample carries roughly 340,000 clones, 80% to 90% of them seen once, and the ten largest clones take around 1%. The specimen was PBMCs or T cells enriched from blood (not recorded which). The receptors originated from a man aged 18 to 29 who had recovered from COVID-19.

The chain is built from TRBV5-1 and TRBJ2-7; TRBD1 matches 7 bases. The CDR3 covers 14 residues. V shed 3 bases and J 5 bases; nucleotides not matched to a gene: 8. CDR1 and CDR2 from the germline V gene are SGHRS and YFSETQ. The CDR3 sequence is CASSSTGAPNEQYF. CDR3 DNA sequence: TGCGCCAGCAGCTCTACAGGGGCCCCTAACGAGCAGTACTTC.

The chain has TRBV19 and TRBJ2-6; a possible D gene is TRBD1 (6 bases). The CDR3 length is 16 residues. Germline loops: CDR1 LNHDA, CDR2 SQIVND (reference sequence). V was cut by 7 bases and J by 3 bases, with 16 bases left in between. The CDR3 spells CASTHRTQGGANVLTF. CDR3 nucleotide sequence: TGTGCCAGTACTCATAGAACACAGGGTGGGGCCAACGTCCTGACTTTC. Together with reference TRBV19 and TRBJ2-6, the CDR3 gives the full variable domain: DGGITQSPKYLFRKEGQNVTLSCEQNLNHDAMYWYRQDPGQGLRLIYYSQIVNDFQKGDIAEGYSVSREKKESFPLTVTSAQKNPTAFYLCASTHRTQGGANVLTFGAGSRLTVL.

The chain recombines TRBV27 with TRBJ2-7; 7 bases are a match to TRBD2. This CDR3 contains 14 residues. CDR1 MNHEY and CDR2 SMNVEV come from the germline V gene (reference sequence). With V trimmed by 5 bases and J by 5 bases, 9 bases remained unmatched. CDR3 sequence reads: CASSLRTRINEQYF. In nucleotides, the CDR3 is TGTGCCAGCAGTCTCCGGACTAGAATCAACGAGCAGTACTTC.

The rearrangement uses TRBV7-9 and TRBJ2-2, with TRBD2 identical over 8 bases. The length of the CDR3 is 15 residues. Trimming took 3 bases from V and 2 from J; bases not matched to a gene: 2. Germline V gene sequence: CDR1 SEHNR, CDR2 FQNEAQ (reference sequence). The CDR3 protein is CASSFREGNTGELFF. The CDR3 DNA is TGTGCCAGCAGCTTTCGGGAGGGTAACACCGGGGAGCTGTTTTTT.

V and J are TRBV6-2 or TRBV6-3 and TRBJ2-1; 13 bases are a match to TRBD2. This CDR3 is built from 20 residues. Germline values: CDR1 MNHEY, CDR2 SVGEGT. Trimming at V came to 2 bases and at J to 0 bases, leaving 10 bases not matched to a gene. Here the CDR3 DNA reads TGTGCCAGCAGTTACCCACCGGGACTAGCGGGACAAAGCTCCTACAATGAGCAGTTCTTC. This encodes CASSYPPGLAGQSSYNEQFF.

This chain uses TRBV5-1 with TRBJ1-2; 7 nucleotides agree with TRBD1. Germline V gives CDR1 SGHRS, CDR2 YFSETQ. V shed 4 bases, J shed 3 bases, and the junction held 3 bases outside the gene matches. The CDR3 spans 13 residues. The CDR3 nucleotides are TGCGCCAGCAGCCAAGGACAGGACTATGGCTACACCTTC. Amino acid sequence: CASSQGQDYGYTF. The full variable domain, its missing parts supplied by reference TRBV5-1 and TRBJ1-2, is KAGVTQTPRYLIKTRGQQVTLSCSPISGHRSVSWYQQTPGQGLQFLFEYFSETQRNKGNFPGRFSGRQFSNSRSEMNVSTLELGDSALYLCASSQGQDYGYTFGSGTRLTVV.

The chain is built from TRBV9 and TRBJ1-2, with 7 nucleotides matching TRBD1. CDR1 SGDLS and CDR2 YYNGEE come from the germline V gene. V shed 0 bases and J 7 bases; nucleotides not matched to a gene: 9. This CDR3 region has 15 residues. The chain's CDR3 is CASSVDEGALGGYTF. CDR3 nucleotide sequence: TGTGCCAGCAGCGTAGACGAGGGGGCGCTTGGTGGCTACACCTTC.

Here the CDR3 reads CASSNPPGLSSYEQYF. In DNA form, the CDR3 reads TGTGCCAGCAGCAATCCTCCCGGTTTAAGCTCCTACGAGCAGTACTTC. The chain combines TRBV11-2 with TRBJ2-7, with D uncertain. From germline, CDR1 is SGHAT and CDR2 FQNNGV. The CDR3 has 16 residues. V was clipped by 5 bases and J by 0 bases, with 17 bases between them.

This chain connects TRBV19 to TRBJ1-6; 7 nucleotides agree with TRBD1. The junction had 6 bases not matched to a gene; V was cut back by 5 bases and J by 8 bases. The germline CDR1 and CDR2 sequences are LNHDA and SQIVND (reference sequence). The CDR3 runs to 14 residues. The CDR3 DNA reads as TGTGCCAGTAGTCCCGGGACAGCCTATTCACCCCTCCACTTT. Translated, it gives CASSPGTAYSPLHF.

The V call is TRBV7-3, the J call TRBJ2-7; TRBD1 is a possible D gene (5 bases). CDR3 length: 15 amino acids. V lost 5 bases to trimming and J lost 4 bases, with 18 bases between them. CDR1 and CDR2 from the germline V gene are SGHTA and FQGTGA. The CDR3 DNA is TGTGCCAGCAGCCTAGAAGTTGGGGCGGCGTACGAGCAGTACTTC. It translates to CASSLEVGAAYEQYF.

The chain uses TRBV7-3 and TRBJ2-1, with D perhaps TRBD2 (6 bases). The CDR3 length is 15 residues. V dropped 2 bases and J dropped 4 bases, with 12 bases sitting between them. Germline V gives CDR1 SGHTA, CDR2 FQGTGA. CDR3 protein: CASSLSGDNYNEQFF. The CDR3 nucleotides read TGTGCCAGCAGCTTATCGGGAGATAATTACAATGAGCAGTTCTTC.